These T cell receptor beta chains were read from a single sample in a study of T cells after posttransplantation cyclophosphamide. Method: immunoSEQ multiplex PCR; TCRdb's copy keeps in-frame clones and lacks some. The repertoire consists of just over 25,000 clones, none detected only once. The sequencing input was PBMCs. The receptors come from a man aged 50-60 years in good health, CMV-negative, and a related stem cell transplant donor. Both conserved end residues are part of each CDR3. Fields, in order: V gene, clone size, D gene, J gene, CDR3 DNA, CDR3 protein. A D gene is named only where the DNA matches it firmly. Not every row has a clone size; where given, it reads once, few, many or a size class.

>TRBV6-5|.|TRBD2|TRBJ2-5
TGTGCCAGCAGTTACTCGCGGGGGGGCGGAGAGGCCCAGTACTTC
CASSYSRGGGEAQYF
>TRBV27|many|.|TRBJ2-7
TGTGCCAGCCAGCGACAGGGAGGCAACGAGCAGTACTTC
CASQRQGGNEQYF
>TRBV5-1|many|TRBD1|TRBJ2-1
TGCGCCAGCAGCAAAACAGGGGGCCGTTACAATGAGCAGTTCTTC
CASSKTGGRYNEQFF
>TRBV6-1|many|TRBD1|TRBJ1-1
TGTGCCAGCAGTGCCAGACAGGGCATGAACACTGAAGCTTTCTTT
CASSARQGMNTEAFF
>TRBV5-1|many|.|TRBJ2-2
TGCGCCACCAGGACGGGGAACACCGGGGAGCTGTTTTTT
CATRTGNTGELFF
>TRBV4-1|many|TRBD1|TRBJ1-1
TGCGCCAGCAGCCAAGGGGATAGGACAGGGCGGACTGAAGCTTTCTTT
CASSQGDRTGRTEAFF
>TRBV7-6|many|TRBD1|TRBJ2-7
TGTGCCAGCAGCTCCAGAAACAGGGGCCCAACCTACGAGCAGTACTTC
CASSSRNRGPTYEQYF
>TRBV5-8|many|.|TRBJ1-2
TGTGCCAGCAGCCCTCCTGCGCGGTCCGGCGGCTACACCTTC
CASSPPARSGGYTF
>TRBV6-5|many|TRBD2|TRBJ2-3
TGTGCCAGCAGTTATCGGGGGGGCCGGGTCACAGATACGCAGTATTTT
CASSYRGGRVTDTQYF
>TRBV6-1|.|TRBD1|TRBJ2-7
TGTGCCAGCAGCCAACCGGGACAGGGGATCTACGAGCAGTACTTC
CASSQPGQGIYEQYF
>TRBV5-1|many|.|TRBJ1-2
TGCGCCAGCAGCCCGGACACGACCAGGAGCTATGGCTACACCTTC
CASSPDTTRSYGYTF
>TRBV19|many|.|TRBJ1-5
TGTGCCAGTACCCCCCTGAGGGGCGGGGACAATCAGCCCCAGCATTTT
CASTPLRGGDNQPQHF
>TRBV6-5|many|.|TRBJ2-1
TGTGCCAGCAGGCCTAGCTCCTACAATGAGCAGTTCTTC
CASRPSSYNEQFF
>TRBV2|many|.|TRBJ2-1
TGTGCCAGCAGTGAAGGGGGGACTGGAAACAATGAGCAGTTCTTC
CASSEGGTGNNEQFF
>TRBV19|many|TRBD2|TRBJ2-1
TGTGCCAGTAGTTCCCTAGGGAGGGGCTACAATGAGCAGTTCTTC
CASSSLGRGYNEQFF
>TRBV2|many|TRBD1|TRBJ1-4
TGTGCCAGCAGTGGCGTTGATGGGACAGGGTTGTTTTTT
CASSGVDGTGLFF